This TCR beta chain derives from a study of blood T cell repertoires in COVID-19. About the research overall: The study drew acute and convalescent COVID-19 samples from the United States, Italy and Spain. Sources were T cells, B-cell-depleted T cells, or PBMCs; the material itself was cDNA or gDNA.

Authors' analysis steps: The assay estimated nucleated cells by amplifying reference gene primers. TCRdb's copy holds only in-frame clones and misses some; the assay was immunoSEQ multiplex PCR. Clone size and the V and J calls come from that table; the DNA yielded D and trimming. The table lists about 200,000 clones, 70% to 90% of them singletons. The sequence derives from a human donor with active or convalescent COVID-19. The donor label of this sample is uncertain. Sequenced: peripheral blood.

The CDR3 spells CASRVAGGPVYEQFF. For the CDR3, the DNA is TGTGCCAGTCGAGTAGCGGGAGGGCCTGTGTATGAGCAGTTCTTC. The gene calls are TRBV19 and TRBJ2-1; 11 bases agree with TRBD2. CDR3 length: 15 residues. J gave up 8 bases and V 8 bases, and 11 bases lay outside the gene matches. CDR1 and CDR2 from the germline V gene are LNHDA and SQIVND (reference sequence).